This T cell receptor (beta chain) stems from a study of shared clonotypes between healthy human individuals (TCRdb year 2020). About the study as a whole: Two women and a few men aged 18 to 49 years were included in the cohort. For each donor, CD4 naive and CD4 memory were each given three plates, CD8 naive was given two plates, and CD8 memory was given one plate. Blood TCR repertoires of about 5 healthy adults were deeply sequenced to estimate repertoire size and the extent of clonotype sharing between individuals. To increase sequencing depth and limit assay-specific biases, TCR repertoire library preparation and sequencing were carried out by different laboratories using diverse techniques. Leukapheresis yielded between about 0.94 and 10 billion PBMCs per donor.

In the case of this clone: Its antigen is not yet known. No quality values exist for individual bases; no much larger clone is one base distant.

Healthy HIV-negative adults with no recently reported acute infections or vaccinations were included as donors. Every donor was a Caucasian adult living in Nashville, Tennessee, USA. CD4+ T cells were enriched by magnetic negative selection; naive cells were then positively selected on CD45RA, and the negative fraction formed the memory subset. Blood was collected by leukapheresis, and PBMCs were isolated by Ficoll-Histopaque density gradient centrifugation and then cryopreserved in liquid nitrogen vapor phase. Analytical flow cytometry was used to check the purity and quantity of each magnetically sorted T cell population. Genomic DNA was isolated from each sorted fraction and quantified by UV absorbance on a Nanodrop 2000c. CDR1 is given as LGHNA and CDR2 as YNFKEQ, both from the germline V gene. The CDR3 measures 13 amino acids from cysteine to phenylalanine. CDR3 DNA is the only sequence kept; it has 39 bases, read in frame from the first base. V loses 1 base, J loses 6 bases, and the germline ends lie 8 bases apart.

Using the deep immunoSEQ assay, multiplex PCR amplified TCR CDR3 regions from genomic DNA. Genomic DNA extracted from each cell subset was distributed evenly over all wells of several immunoSEQ 96-well plates, and each plate served as one replicate. For sorted subsets, 150 to 200 ng genomic DNA, equal to about 30,000 T cell genomes, was loaded into each replicate PCR. Purified libraries were quantified with a Qubit 3.0 fluorometer, sized on a Bioanalyzer 2100, and re-quantified with the KAPA Library Quantification kit. Each immunoSEQ 96-well plate was sequenced on its own single-read 150-cycle Illumina NextSeq 550 flow cell. The source study handled its data this way. Because only junctional sequences without quality scores were contained in the immunoSEQ output, filtering matching that applied to full-length reads could not be performed. Sequences were annotated with PyIR, a Python wrapper for IgBLAST v1.9, and V/J genes and CDR3 were assigned using IMGT germline references. Any read was removed if the V/J assignment was weak (E-value above 1e-6), the CDR3 was missing, or the read contained stop codons, out-of-frame junctions, or ambiguous translated residues. A V3J clonotype was defined by an identical inferred V gene, J gene, and CDR3 amino acid sequence. The percentage overlap between two repertoires was calculated by dividing the number of shared unique clonotypes by the size of the smaller repertoire. Repertoire richness was assessed with RTK rarefaction, the Chao1 estimator, and Recon v2.1 estimates of unobserved clonotypes. Generation probabilities for all TCRbeta clonotypes obtained by the gDNA method from a handful of donors were computed using OLGA. TCRdb limited this immuneACCESS table to in-frame rearrangements with V and J called. A share of clones is missing; checked studies link under half to unresolved V genes, and the rest is unexplained. D and trimming were read from the DNA, whereas the V and J calls and clone size are those reported in that table. The sample profile shows about 2.4 million clones; approximately 93% of them were found once. Jointly, the top ten make up approximately 0.36% of the sample.

What the study reported, not specific to this receptor: Sharing across four donors was observed for about 5% of naive CD4, 3.5% of naive CD8, 2% to 2.5% of memory CD4, and around 0.42% of memory CD8 clonotypes. Because the study included only a small number of donors, the genetic and exposure-history diversity represented was limited. Compared with non-shared clonotypes, the clonotypes found in all four sorted-subset donors had higher generation probabilities. Sampling was limited to blood, and TCR repertoires in tissue likely differ from TCR repertoires in blood. Estimated clonotype richness was generally larger for naive than for memory subsets. Based on pairwise subsampling, the degree of clonotype sharing among donors was expected to be affected by sequencing depth. Even with the large sequencing depth, rarefaction of the sorted-subset datasets indicated that sequencing was incomplete.

The sequencing sample was made of naive CD4+ T cells from PBMCs. Sample cell subset or site, as interpreted from the label and publication: CD45RA+ positively selected. This receptor was obtained from a man aged 18 to 29 in good health. Some clones in this sample may be carry-over from other donors' samples. The V and J genes are TRBV4-2 and TRBJ2-3; no D gene call is confident. The base sequence is TGTGCCAGCAGCCAAGCCCCCGCGGATACGCAGTATTTT. It codes for CASSQAPADTQYF.